These 17 T cell receptor beta chains came from one sample sequenced in a study of blood T cell repertoires in COVID-19. Assay: immunoSEQ multiplex PCR; the TCRdb copy retains only in-frame clones and omits some. The sample contains 200,000 to 250,000 clones, around nine tenths of which appear only once. Sequencing was done on a sample of peripheral blood. The receptors stem from a man between 60 and 70 years old who had recovered from COVID-19.

The DNA of the CDR3 is TGTGCCACCAGCAACGACAGGGGGGGCGTGGGTACTAATGAAAAACTGTTTTTT. It is translated as CATSNDRGGVGTNEKLFF. V and J are TRBV15 and TRBJ1-4; 9 bases map to TRBD1. V was pared by 4 bases and J by 2 bases, with 11 bases of the junction left unmatched. This CDR3 spans 18 amino acids. Per the germline V gene, CDR1 is LNHNV and CDR2 is YYDKDF (reference sequence). Filled out from reference TRBV15 and TRBJ1-4, the complete variable domain reads DAMVIQNPRYQVTQFGKPVTLSCSQTLNHNVMYWYQQKSSQAPKLLFHYYDKDFNNEADTPDNFQSRRPNTSFCFLDIRSPGLGDTAMYLCATSNDRGGVGTNEKLFFGSGTQLSVL.

The gene calls are TRBV19 and TRBJ1-6; the match to TRBD1 covers 8 bases. V shed 7 bases, J shed 7 bases, and the junction held 9 bases outside the gene matches. The CDR3 is 15 amino acids. Germline values: CDR1 LNHDA, CDR2 SQIVND (reference sequence). CDR3 nucleotides: TGTGCCAGTAAGACTGGACAGGGTGAGAATTCACCCCTCCACTTT. This gives the protein CASKTGQGENSPLHF.

The CDR3 coding sequence is TGTGCCAGCAGCTATGACAGGGGGCGAACTGAAGCTTTCTTT. Translating it yields CASSYDRGRTEAFF. The chain recombines TRBV7-3 with TRBJ1-1, with 10 nucleotides matching TRBD1. The CDR3 has 14 amino acids. Germline V gene lookup returns CDR1 SGHTA and CDR2 FQGTGA. J gave up 5 bases and V 4 bases, and 4 bases lay outside the gene matches. The full variable domain, rest sourced from reference TRBV7-3 and TRBJ1-1, is GAGVSQTPSNKVTEKGKYVELRCDPISGHTALYWYRQSLGQGPEFLIYFQGTGAADDSGLPNDRFFAVRPEGSVSTLKIQRTERGDSAVYLCASSYDRGRTEAFFGQGTRLTVV.

The chain joins TRBV19 to TRBJ1-2, with TRBD1 identical over 9 bases. V trimming: 3 bases; J trimming: 4 bases; junction bases outside the gene matches: 9. The CDR3 runs to 16 residues. Germline lookup yields CDR1 LNHDA and CDR2 SQIVND (reference sequence). In DNA, the CDR3 is TGTGCCAGTAGTATGAAGGGGACAGGGCTTTCCTATGGCTACACCTTC. Translation: CASSMKGTGLSYGYTF. Full variable domain (rest looked up from reference TRBV19 and TRBJ1-2): DGGITQSPKYLFRKEGQNVTLSCEQNLNHDAMYWYRQDPGQGLRLIYYSQIVNDFQKGDIAEGYSVSREKKESFPLTVTSAQKNPTAFYLCASSMKGTGLSYGYTFGSGTRLTVV.

This chain uses TRBV5-1 with TRBJ1-1, with D tentatively TRBD1 (6 bases). The germline gives CDR1 SGHRS, CDR2 YFSETQ. There are 15 residues in the CDR3. Trimming left V 0 bases short and J 4 bases short, with 13 bases between. The CDR3 is CASSLESQGLTEAFF. The CDR3 region has the DNA TGCGCCAGCAGCTTGGAGAGTCAGGGGCTCACTGAAGCTTTCTTT.

This sequence joins TRBV7-3 and TRBJ2-3; 7 nucleotides match TRBD2. Per the germline V gene, CDR1 is SGHTA and CDR2 is FQGTGA. The CDR3 runs to 15 residues. The trim removed 1 base at V and 2 bases at J, leaving 3 bases unmatched. Written as DNA, the CDR3 is TGTGCCAGCAGCTTAAGAGCGGGGCCCACAGATACGCAGTATTTT. Translating it yields CASSLRAGPTDTQYF.

This chain uses TRBV18 with TRBJ2-3, with D possibly TRBD2 on 6 matching bases. Trimming pared 6 bases from V and 2 bases from J, leaving 18 bases between. The germline gives CDR1 KGHSH, CDR2 LQKENI. The CDR3 is made up of 16 amino acids. The CDR3 spells CASSPGGSGLTDTQYF. The CDR3, as DNA: TGTGCCAGCTCGCCCGGTGGTAGCGGTCTCACAGATACGCAGTATTTT.

The chain couples TRBV11-3 to TRBJ2-7; TRBD2 agrees at 10 bases. The CDR3 runs 16 residues. The V and J ends lost 5 bases and 0 bases, in that order; junction bases with no gene match: 7. Germline V gene sequence: CDR1 SGHNT, CDR2 YENEEA. The CDR3 spells CASSNSLAGGSYEQYF. CDR3 DNA: TGTGCCAGCAGCAACTCGTTAGCGGGAGGCTCCTACGAGCAGTACTTC.

This clone was picked up many times. J is TRBJ1-2 and V is TRBV7-9; 7 bases are a match to TRBD1. CDR1 and CDR2 (germline): SEHNR, FQNEAQ (reference sequence). The CDR3 loop spans 13 amino acids. Germline trimming cut 5 bases from V and 6 bases from J; bases unmatched to any gene: 6. CDR3 residues: CASSRGQFNGYTF. CDR3 DNA: TGTGCCAGCAGCCGGGGACAGTTTAATGGCTACACCTTC.

This chain uses TRBV7-9 with TRBJ2-3; possibly TRBD1 for D (6 bases). V shed 5 bases and J shed 4 bases, with 10 bases lying between them. There are 13 residues in the CDR3. Germline CDR1 reads SEHNR; CDR2 reads FQNEAQ (reference sequence). CDR3 in DNA: TGTGCCAGCAGCGTACCAGGGGCAGATACGCAGTATTTT. This gives the protein CASSVPGADTQYF.

This clone was seen a single time. The chain is built from TRBV5-5 and TRBJ2-7; D is ambiguous. CDR1 and CDR2 (germline): SGHKS, YYEKEE (reference sequence). Trimming shortened V by 0 bases and J by 2 bases, and 6 bases separated the two germline ends. This CDR3 comprises 13 residues. CDR3 in DNA: TGTGCCAGCAGCTTGGATTATCCCTACGAGCAGTACTTC. This codes for CASSLDYPYEQYF. Variable domain in full (rest from reference TRBV5-5 and TRBJ2-7): DAGVTQSPTHLIKTRGQQVTLRCSPISGHKSVSWYQQVLGQGPQFIFQYYEKEERGRGNFPDRFSARQFPNYSSELNVNALLLGDSALYLCASSLDYPYEQYFGPGTRLTVT.

The chain couples TRBV19 to TRBJ1-2; D might be TRBD1 (6 bases). V was shortened by 4 bases and J by 12 bases, with 15 bases between the two germline ends. The CDR3 spans 12 residues. CDR1 is LNHDA and CDR2 is SQIVND in the germline V gene (reference sequence). CDR3 region: CASSSNGQFHTF. CDR3 sequence (DNA): TGTGCCAGTAGTAGCAATGGACAGTTTCACACCTTC. The full variable domain, in which reference TRBV19 and TRBJ1-2 provide the parts outside the CDR3, is DGGITQSPKYLFRKEGQNVTLSCEQNLNHDAMYWYRQDPGQGLRLIYYSQIVNDFQKGDIAEGYSVSREKKESFPLTVTSAQKNPTAFYLCASSSNGQFHTFGSGTRLTVV.

V and J are TRBV24-1 and TRBJ2-5; D is unclear. Germline lookup yields CDR1 KGHDR and CDR2 SFDVKD. Trimming took off 4 bases at V and 4 bases at J, with 15 bases between the two ends. The CDR3 consists of 15 residues. The CDR3 sequence: CATSEGDLSGETQYF. CDR3 sequence (DNA): TGTGCCACCAGTGAAGGAGACCTAAGTGGAGAGACCCAGTACTTC.

The V and J genes are TRBV5-1 and TRBJ2-7; 8 bases map to TRBD2. From germline, CDR1 is SGHRS and CDR2 YFSETQ. This CDR3 has 14 residues. V lost 4 bases, J lost 3 bases, and 6 bases stayed unmatched. CDR3 coding DNA: TGCGCCAGCAGCCAGCGGGAGTCCAGCTACGAGCAGTACTTC. Its protein product is CASSQRESSYEQYF. Full variable domain (remainder filled in from reference TRBV5-1 and TRBJ2-7): KAGVTQTPRYLIKTRGQQVTLSCSPISGHRSVSWYQQTPGQGLQFLFEYFSETQRNKGNFPGRFSGRQFSNSRSEMNVSTLELGDSALYLCASSQRESSYEQYFGPGTRLTVT.

The chain recombines TRBV11-2 with TRBJ2-1, with TRBD1 matching 7 bases. CDR3 length equals 18 residues. The germline V gene has CDR1 SGHAT and CDR2 FQNNGV. V was clipped by 5 bases and J by 0 bases; unmatched bases: 13. The CDR3 DNA reads TGTGCCAGCAGCCTGTGGGGCAGGGGGTCGTCCTCCTACAATGAGCAGTTCTTC. This gives the protein CASSLWGRGSSSYNEQFF.

The genes are TRBV15 and TRBJ2-7; 8 bases agree with TRBD2. CDR3 length equals 14 residues. The J segment lost 0 bases and the V segment lost 6 bases, leaving 4 bases of the junction unmatched. Germline CDR1 reads LNHNV; CDR2 reads YYDKDF (reference sequence). The CDR3 DNA reads TGTGCCACCAGTTACAGCGGGAGCTCCTACGAGCAGTACTTC. Translation gives CATSYSGSSYEQYF.

The V call is TRBV15, the J call TRBJ2-1; D unclear. The V gene's germline CDR1 is LNHNV and CDR2 YYDKDF (reference sequence). This CDR3 spans 15 amino acids. V was pared by 0 bases and J by 2 bases, with 8 bases between. Here the CDR3 reads CATSRELSTYNEQFF. In DNA form, the CDR3 reads TGTGCCACCAGCAGAGAGCTGAGCACCTACAATGAGCAGTTCTTC.